This entry lists 20 T cell receptor beta chains sequenced from one sample in a study of blood T cell repertoires in COVID-19. Assay used: immunoSEQ multiplex PCR; TCRdb lists only in-frame clones, some missing. The data show about 160,000 clones, with approximately 84% seen just once and about 20% held by the top ten. Sequenced material: peripheral blood. Receptors were obtained from an elderly woman with acute or convalescent COVID-19.

The chain recombines TRBV5-1 with TRBJ1-2; 7 bases align to TRBD1. This CDR3 has 15 amino acids. Germline-derived CDR1 and CDR2 are SGHRS and YFSETQ. With 3 bases clipped from V and 4 bases from J, the junction kept 9 bases outside the gene matches. The CDR3 DNA sequence: TGCGCCAGCAGCTGGGGACAGCCGAGGGCCTATGGCTACACCTTC. This gives the protein CASSWGQPRAYGYTF.

V usage is TRBV7-7 and J usage is TRBJ2-7; D call uncertain. Deletions cut 1 base from V and 3 bases from J, with 13 bases between. This CDR3 is 15 amino acids long. Per germline, CDR1 SSHAT and CDR2 FNYEAQ (reference sequence). CDR3 protein: CASSLGYGIDYEQYF. CDR3 DNA: TGTGCCAGCAGCTTAGGATACGGTATCGACTACGAGCAGTACTTC.

This sequence joins TRBV19 and TRBJ2-3; D possibly corresponds to TRBD2 (5 bases). The CDR3 contains 16 residues. The germline gives CDR1 LNHDA, CDR2 SQIVND (reference sequence). Trimming stripped 3 bases from V and 3 bases from J, with 16 bases between. CDR3 protein: CASSIEGWYGTDTQYF. CDR3 DNA: TGTGCCAGTAGTATTGAGGGTTGGTATGGGACAGATACGCAGTATTTT.

This clone was counted once. This chain connects TRBV5-1 to TRBJ1-4; 8 bases map to TRBD1. This CDR3 is 14 amino acids long. The trim removed 0 bases at V and 7 bases at J, leaving 2 bases unmatched. CDR1 SGHRS and CDR2 YFSETQ come from the germline V gene. The CDR3 DNA reads TGCGCCAGCAGCTTGGGGACAGGGACTGAAAAACTGTTTTTT. It yields the protein CASSLGTGTEKLFF.

The chain links TRBV7-2 to TRBJ2-2; 8 bases match TRBD1. The CDR3 loop spans 15 amino acids. J gave up 2 bases and V 4 bases, and 3 bases lay outside the gene matches. CDR1 and CDR2 from the germline V gene are SGHTA and FQGNSA. CDR3 amino acids: CASSWQGANTGELFF. In DNA form, the CDR3 reads TGTGCCAGCAGCTGGCAGGGGGCAAACACCGGGGAGCTGTTTTTT.

This clone showed up just once. This chain uses TRBV4-3 with TRBJ2-7; 9 bases match TRBD1. Germline V gene sequence: CDR1 LGHNA, CDR2 YSLEER. The CDR3 totals 13 residues. Trimming cost V 1 base and J 5 bases; bases outside gene matches: 0. The CDR3 sequence is CASSQGTGDEQYF. CDR3 coding DNA: TGCGCCAGCAGCCAAGGGACAGGGGACGAGCAGTACTTC.

CDR3 residues: CASSNSNQETQYF. The CDR3 nucleotides are TGTGCCAGCAGCAACTCAAACCAAGAGACCCAGTACTTC. The chain joins TRBV7-2 to TRBJ2-5, with no clear D. The CDR3 has 13 residues. The V end lost 5 bases, the J end lost 0 bases, and 7 bases lay between the germline ends. CDR1 and CDR2 (germline): SGHTA, FQGNSA.

This chain uses TRBV28 with TRBJ1-5, with D unresolved. Germline assignment: CDR1 MDHEN and CDR2 SYDVKM. Trimming cost V 6 bases and J 7 bases, with 10 bases left between them. The CDR3 is made up of 12 amino acids. DNA of the CDR3: TGTGCCAGCAGGGGGTCGGGGCAGCCCCAGCATTTT. Its translation is CASRGSGQPQHF.

This rearrangement joins TRBV29-1 to TRBJ1-2; a possible D gene is TRBD1 (6 bases). Germline assignment: CDR1 SQVTM and CDR2 ANQGSEA. The V end was cut by 3 bases, the J end by 5 bases, with 16 bases between. This CDR3 has 14 amino acids. The CDR3 loop reads CSVESRQGNYGYTF. CDR3 nucleotides: TGCAGCGTTGAGAGTAGGCAGGGGAATTATGGCTACACCTTC.

The rearrangement links TRBV6-1 to TRBJ2-5; 10 bases agree with TRBD2. CDR1 and CDR2 (germline): MNHNS, SASEGT. The V and J ends lost 3 bases and 7 bases, in that order; junction bases with no gene match: 2. The CDR3 sequence is 13 residues long. The CDR3 here is CASSDRLAGTQYF. The CDR3 DNA follows: TGTGCCAGCAGTGATCGACTAGCGGGGACCCAGTACTTC.

The chain combines TRBV29-1 with TRBJ1-1; D might be TRBD1 (6 bases). V gave up 8 bases and J gave up 7 bases, with 14 bases separating them. CDR1 is SQVTM and CDR2 is ANQGSEA in the germline V gene. The CDR3 contains 11 residues. In nucleotides, the CDR3 is TGCAGCTACCGGGACACTCATGAAGCTTTCTTT. Translating gives CSYRDTHEAFF.

The gene calls are TRBV12-5 and TRBJ2-3, with 9 bases identical to TRBD2. V gave up 2 bases and J gave up 0 bases; unmatched junction bases: 12. Germline CDR1 is LGHNT and CDR2 is FRNRAP. The CDR3 length is 19 residues. CDR3: CASGLNSGLAGLSTDTQYF. The CDR3 DNA reads as TGTGCTAGTGGTTTGAATTCGGGGCTAGCGGGATTAAGCACAGATACGCAGTATTTT.

The genes are TRBV7-7 and TRBJ2-5; TRBD2 matches 8 bases. Germline lookup yields CDR1 SSHAT and CDR2 FNYEAQ (reference sequence). V was pared by 0 bases and J by 5 bases, with 5 bases of the junction left unmatched. CDR3 length: 15 residues. CDR3 DNA: TGTGCCAGCAGCTTAGCGACGGGAGGGTTGGAGACCCAGTACTTC. The encoded protein is CASSLATGGLETQYF.

V and J are TRBV5-1 and TRBJ1-1; the D gene is possibly TRBD1 (5 bases). This CDR3 comprises 15 residues. V lost 2 bases and J lost 0, with 11 bases in between. Germline values: CDR1 SGHRS, CDR2 YFSETQ. CDR3 region: CASSLLGGMNTEAFF. CDR3 sequence (DNA): TGCGCCAGCAGCTTACTGGGGGGTATGAACACTGAAGCTTTCTTT.

The chain is built from TRBV6-2 or TRBV6-3 and TRBJ2-7, with D hard to call. This CDR3 spans 14 amino acids. Germline CDR1 MNHEY, CDR2 SVGEGT. The ends were cut back, 3 bases at V and 2 bases at J, with 11 bases in the middle. Here the CDR3 reads CASSYRNRPYEQYF. CDR3 nucleotides: TGTGCCAGCAGTTATCGTAACAGACCCTACGAGCAGTACTTC.

This sequence joins TRBV4-3 and TRBJ2-1, with D tentatively TRBD2 (6 bases). The CDR3 length is 15 residues. The V and J ends lost 1 base and 4 bases respectively, with 11 bases between them. Per germline, CDR1 LGHNA and CDR2 YSLEER. CDR3 loop: CASSQAGVGYNEQFF. The CDR3 DNA follows: TGCGCCAGCAGCCAAGCGGGAGTAGGATACAATGAGCAGTTCTTC.

CDR3 sequence (DNA): TGTGCCTGGAGTGTACCCGGACTAGCGCGGAAGACCCAGTACTTC. Translating gives CAWSVPGLARKTQYF. This chain links TRBV30 with TRBJ2-5, with 9 positions matching TRBD2. The CDR3 loop spans 15 amino acids. CDR1 GTSNPN and CDR2 SVGIG come from the germline V gene (reference sequence). V was clipped by 0 bases and J by 6 bases; unmatched bases: 8.

This clone came up a few times. The rearrangement uses TRBV9 and TRBJ1-4, with D hard to call. The ends were cut back, 0 bases at V and 6 bases at J, with 15 bases in the middle. CDR3 length: 16 amino acids. Per the germline V gene, CDR1 is SGDLS and CDR2 is YYNGEE. CDR3 protein: CASSVEEDSDHEKLFF. The CDR3 nucleotides read TGTGCCAGCAGCGTAGAGGAGGATTCAGACCATGAAAAACTGTTTTTT.

V and J are TRBV5-6 and TRBJ1-2; weak D call: TRBD1 (5 bases). Germline CDR1 SGHDT, CDR2 YYEEEE. The length of the CDR3 is 14 residues. V was trimmed by 6 bases and J by 4 bases, leaving 16 bases between them. In nucleotides, the CDR3 is TGTGCCAGCACACATCGGAACAGGCCCTATGGCTACACCTTC. This sequence encodes CASTHRNRPYGYTF.

This clone was detected only a few times. The rearrangement links TRBV6-5 to TRBJ1-2, with 7 bases lining up with TRBD1. The CDR3 spans 16 residues. The germline V gene has CDR1 MNHEY and CDR2 SVGAGI. J was trimmed by 1 base and V by 3 bases; bases with no gene match: 8. The CDR3 reads CASSYGTAYFNYGYTF. CDR3 nucleotide sequence: TGTGCCAGCAGTTATGGGACAGCATACTTTAACTATGGCTACACCTTC.